The 21 T cell receptor beta chains in this list originate from one sample, sequenced in a study of blood T cell repertoires in COVID-19. Data came from immunoSEQ multiplex PCR; TCRdb stores just in-frame clones and leaves some out. The sample shows over 120,000 clones, approximately 87% of them seen only once. The sequencing sample was made of PBMCs or T cells enriched from blood (not recorded which). These receptors were obtained from a man in his 60s who had recovered from COVID-19.

This clone showed up just a few times. V and J are TRBV10-3 and TRBJ2-1; 12 bases fit TRBD2. In germline, CDR1 is ENHRY, CDR2 SYGVKD. The CDR3 loop spans 16 amino acids. V shed 0 bases, J shed 7 bases, and the junction held 4 bases outside the gene matches. CDR3 nucleotides: TGTGCCATCAGTGAGTCGGCACTAGCGGGAGGAAATGAGCAGTTCTTC. Its translation is CAISESALAGGNEQFF.

V and J are TRBV30 and TRBJ1-5, with 9 bases identical to TRBD1. The CDR3 totals 13 residues. V shed 5 bases, J shed 6 bases, and the junction held 5 bases outside the gene matches. Germline CDR1 is GTSNPN and CDR2 is SVGIG (reference sequence). The CDR3: CAWGQGYVQPQHF. CDR3 nucleotides: TGTGCCTGGGGACAGGGGTACGTTCAGCCCCAGCATTTT.

This clone was recorded only once. The chain uses TRBV2 and TRBJ1-5; TRBD1 might be the D (5 bases). The germline V and J ends were trimmed by 8 bases and 5 bases, with 13 bases remaining between them. Germline CDR1 and CDR2: SNHLY and FYNNEI. The CDR3 spans 13 residues. The CDR3 loop reads CASGGTGDQPQHF. CDR3 in DNA: TGTGCCAGCGGGGGTACGGGGGATCAGCCCCAGCATTTT.

This clone showed up just a few times. The chain joins TRBV10-3 to TRBJ2-3; the D is unclear. The germline V gene has CDR1 ENHRY and CDR2 SYGVKD. The V gene lost 3 bases and the J gene lost 5 bases, with 6 bases spanning the gap. This CDR3 spans 12 amino acids. CDR3 residues: CAISEQVDTQYF. The CDR3 DNA sequence: TGTGCCATCAGTGAACAAGTAGATACGCAGTATTTT.

The chain links TRBV21-1 to TRBJ1-5; TRBD1 is the table's D call, not checked against the DNA. TRBV21-1 is tagged as a pseudogene. The CDR3 has 19 amino acids. The CDR3 reads CASSRTGPHRSYSNQPQHF. As DNA, the CDR3 is TGTGCCAGCAGCAGGACAGGGCCCCATCGCAGTTATAGCAATCAGCCCCAGCATTTT.

The V gene is TRBV28, the J gene TRBJ1-6; no definite D call. The CDR3 sequence is 14 residues long. Germline V gene lookup returns CDR1 MDHEN and CDR2 SYDVKM. The V end was cut by 8 bases, the J end by 2 bases, with 10 bases between. In nucleotides, the CDR3 is TGTGCCAGCCTGGCAGGTACCTATAATTCACCCCTCCACTTT. It translates to CASLAGTYNSPLHF. The complete variable domain, with remaining parts taken from reference TRBV28 and TRBJ1-6, reads DVKVTQSSRYLVKRTGEKVFLECVQDMDHENMFWYRQDPGLGLRLIYFSYDVKMKEKGDIPEGYSVSREKKERFSLILESASTNQTSMYLCASLAGTYNSPLHFGNGTRLTVT.

The chain has TRBV24-1 and TRBJ2-1; D is perhaps TRBD1 (6 bases). This CDR3 is 14 amino acids long. Between the trimmed V and J ends, which lost 6 bases and 8 bases, there was a span of 16 bases. Per the germline V gene, CDR1 is KGHDR and CDR2 is SFDVKD. The DNA of the CDR3 is TGTGCCACCAGTAAGCACTCAGGGGTGGATGAGCAGTTCTTC. Protein sequence: CATSKHSGVDEQFF.

The chain joins TRBV6-1 to TRBJ1-6; D possibly corresponds to TRBD1 (6 bases). The CDR3 runs 14 residues. V was trimmed by 0 bases and J by 11 bases, leaving 11 bases between them. The germline V gene has CDR1 MNHNS and CDR2 SASEGT. The CDR3: CASSEAVRGTPLHF. CDR3 nucleotide sequence: TGTGCCAGCAGTGAAGCAGTCAGGGGTACACCCCTCCACTTT.

With respect to this clone: The same CDR3 can be traced to other DNA sequences in this sample. The chain links TRBV2 to TRBJ1-5, with D possibly matching TRBD1 (6 bases). This CDR3 comprises 13 residues. V was cut by 6 bases and J by 3 bases, with 9 bases left in between. Per the germline V gene, CDR1 is SNHLY and CDR2 is FYNNEI. The CDR3 region has the DNA TGTGCCAGCAGAAGGGACAACAATCAGCCCCAGCATTTT. This translates into CASRRDNNQPQHF.

V usage is TRBV27 and J usage is TRBJ2-1; TRBD2 matches at 7 bases. The trim removed 4 bases at V and 7 bases at J, leaving 10 bases unmatched. The length of the CDR3 is 15 residues. Germline CDR1 reads MNHEY; CDR2 reads SMNVEV (reference sequence). The CDR3 DNA is TGTGCCAGCAGTTCCAGACGACTAGCAAAGAATGAGCAGTTCTTC. Translation gives CASSSRRLAKNEQFF.

The CDR3 region is CASSRATNEKLFF. The CDR3 DNA reads as TGCGCCAGCAGCAGGGCAACTAATGAAAAACTGTTTTTT. V usage is TRBV10-1 and J usage is TRBJ1-4, with a possible D match to TRBD1 (5 bases). Germline lookup yields CDR1 WNHNN and CDR2 SYGVQD (reference sequence). There are 13 residues in the CDR3. Between the trimmed V and J ends, which lost 6 bases and 0 bases, there was a span of 5 bases.

This clone occurred a few times. One end of the junction does not line up with germline, which may come from a read error. This rearrangement joins TRBV5-4 to TRBJ1-1, with D possibly being TRBD1 (5 bases). Looked up from germline, CDR1 is SGHNT and CDR2 is YYREEE (reference sequence). The length of the CDR3 is 13 residues. The DNA for the CDR3 is TGTGCCAGCAGCACCCGACAGAACCCTGAAGCTTTCTTT. Protein sequence: CASSTRQNPEAFF. Full variable domain (outside the CDR3, taken from reference TRBV5-4 and TRBJ1-1): ETGVTQSPTHLIKTRGQQVTLRCSSQSGHNTVSWYQQALGQGPQFIFQYYREEENGRGNFPPRFSGLQFPNYSSELNVNALELDDSALYLCASSTRQNPEAFFGQGTRLTVV.

There are a few counts of this clone. The chain recombines TRBV7-9 with TRBJ1-3; the D gene is possibly TRBD1 (6 bases). Trimming removed 1 base from V and 0 bases from J, with 10 bases in between. Germline V lookup: CDR1 SEHNR, CDR2 FQNEAQ (reference sequence). This CDR3 has 16 amino acids. Here the CDR3 reads CASSLGRGFSGNTIYF. The CDR3 nucleotides read TGTGCCAGCAGCTTAGGCAGGGGTTTCTCTGGAAACACCATATATTTT. Using reference TRBV7-9 and TRBJ1-3 for the parts outside the CDR3, the full variable domain is DTGVSQNPRHKITKRGQNVTFRCDPISEHNRLYWYRQTLGQGPEFLTYFQNEAQLEKSRLLSDRFSAERPKGSFSTLEIQRTEQGDSAMYLCASSLGRGFSGNTIYFGEGSWLTVV.

The gene calls are TRBV6-5 and TRBJ2-2, with TRBD2 identical over 7 bases. Trimming removed 2 bases from V and 6 bases from J; junction bases left unmatched: 9. The length of the CDR3 is 16 residues. Germline CDR1 and CDR2: MNHEY and SVGAGI. CDR3 protein: CASSYVGSTSAGELFF. The CDR3 bases are TGTGCCAGCAGTTACGTCGGGAGCACTAGCGCCGGGGAGCTGTTTTTT.

This chain links TRBV10-3 with TRBJ2-5, with a possible D match to TRBD1 (5 bases). V lost 4 bases to trimming and J lost 3 bases, with 12 bases between them. The CDR3 has 14 amino acids. Germline CDR1 reads ENHRY; CDR2 reads SYGVKD. The CDR3 here is CAISAPDKKETQYF. The CDR3, as DNA: TGTGCCATCAGTGCGCCGGACAAAAAAGAGACCCAGTACTTC.

The chain carries TRBV12-3 or TRBV12-4 and TRBJ2-7, with TRBD2 identical over 7 bases. The trim removed 8 bases at V and 4 bases at J, leaving 5 bases unmatched. The CDR3 sequence is 12 residues long. CDR3 sequence: CASGRGDYEQYF. In nucleotides, the CDR3 is TGTGCCAGCGGCCGGGGGGATTACGAGCAGTACTTC.

The V and J genes are TRBV27 and TRBJ2-7; 9 bases align to TRBD2. Germline CDR1 is MNHEY and CDR2 is SMNVEV (reference sequence). The CDR3 has 14 residues. The trim removed 6 bases at V and 4 bases at J, leaving 7 bases unmatched. This CDR3 reads CASSGLAKIYEQYF. Written as DNA, the CDR3 is TGTGCCAGCAGCGGACTAGCGAAGATATACGAGCAGTACTTC.

This rearrangement joins TRBV3-1 (or the pseudogene TRBV3-2) to TRBJ1-6; D is uncertain. Germline V lookup: CDR1 LGHDT, CDR2 YNNKEL (reference sequence). The CDR3 has 13 residues. V lost 2 bases to trimming and J lost 6 bases, with 5 bases between them. In nucleotides, the CDR3 is TGTGCCAGCAGCCAACTCGTTAATTCACCCCTCCACTTT. This codes for CASSQLVNSPLHF.

This clone was recorded only once. The chain couples TRBV9 to TRBJ1-2; D gene unclear. V dropped 4 bases and J dropped 2 bases, with 15 bases sitting between them. CDR1 and CDR2 from the germline V gene are SGDLS and YYNGEE. CDR3 length: 15 residues. The CDR3 DNA follows: TGTGCCAGCAGCCCACAGTTCGGATTAAACTATGGCTACACCTTC. Translation gives CASSPQFGLNYGYTF.

This clone was recorded once. The CDR3 bases are TGTGCCACCAGCCCGGGACAACTCGGTAATGAAAAACTGTTTTTT. Translating gives CATSPGQLGNEKLFF. The chain uses TRBV15 and TRBJ1-4, with D possibly TRBD1 on 6 matching bases. This CDR3 spans 15 amino acids. The V gene's germline CDR1 is LNHNV and CDR2 YYDKDF (reference sequence). Trimming left V 5 bases short and J 4 bases short, with 14 bases between.

The V gene is TRBV6-1, the J gene TRBJ2-1; perhaps TRBD2 as D (7 bases). This CDR3 is built from 17 residues. V was clipped by 0 bases and J by 3 bases, with 15 bases between them. CDR1 and CDR2 from the germline V gene are MNHNS and SASEGT. The CDR3 DNA reads TGTGCCAGCAGTGAAGCGTTGCGGGGGCACTACTACAATGAGCAGTTCTTC. The encoded protein is CASSEALRGHYYNEQFF.